The 3 T cell receptor beta chains reported below all come from one sample, sequenced in a study of blood T cell repertoires in COVID-19. TCRdb's copy holds only in-frame clones and misses some; the assay was immunoSEQ multiplex PCR. The sample contains 89,000 or so clones, 85% of which appear only once. Sequenced sample: peripheral blood. All receptors derive from a man aged 80 or over with acute or convalescent COVID-19.

The chain links TRBV7-6 to TRBJ2-7; TRBD1 matches at 9 bases. Per germline, CDR1 SGHVS and CDR2 FNYEAQ. This CDR3 is 15 amino acids long. V shed 0 bases and J 2 bases; nucleotides not matched to a gene: 2. The CDR3 sequence is CASSLAGTGPYEQYF. CDR3 nucleotide sequence: TGTGCCAGCAGCTTAGCGGGGACAGGGCCCTACGAGCAGTACTTC. Supplemented by reference TRBV7-6 and TRBJ2-7, the full variable domain reads GAGVSQSPRYKVTKRGQDVALRCDPISGHVSLYWYRQALGQGPEFLTYFNYEAQQDKSGLPNDRFSAERPEGSISTLTIQRTEQRDSAMYRCASSLAGTGPYEQYFGPGTRLTVT.

The chain recombines TRBV27 with TRBJ2-7; D is uncertain. The CDR3 totals 12 residues. The V end lost 4 bases, the J end lost 1 base, and 5 bases lay between the germline ends. Germline values: CDR1 MNHEY, CDR2 SMNVEV (reference sequence). CDR3 DNA: TGTGCCAGCAGTTCAACTTCCTACGAGCAGTACTTC. Its translation: CASSSTSYEQYF.

J is TRBJ2-1 and V is TRBV4-1, with TRBD2 as a possible D gene (6 bases). Germline CDR1 is MGHRA and CDR2 is YSYEKL. The ends were cut back, 0 bases at V and 7 bases at J, with 10 bases in the middle. The CDR3 runs to 14 residues. CDR3 sequence: CASSQELARNEQFF. CDR3 DNA: TGCGCCAGCAGCCAAGAACTAGCCAGGAATGAGCAGTTCTTC.